This T cell receptor (beta chain) came from a study of cytomegalovirus exposure and HLA in healthy donors (dated by TCRdb to the late 2010s). Study-wide context: An earlier analysis of approximately 640 of the donors reported 250 to 300 Gb of sequence data and 100 million to 140 million unique TCR beta sequences from about 200 million T cells. Roughly 300 gigabases of sequencing data and around 85 million unique TCR sequences made up an early release that covered approximately 650 HLA-typed donors. Of the roughly 400 genotyped donors, approximately 82% fell in the genetic ancestry cluster associated with self-reported Caucasian donors. The study aimed to test whether signatures of past pathogen exposure could be identified by cataloging public T cell receptors. The study used immunosequencing to profile the T cell repertoires of some 600 subjects and linked those repertoires to cytomegalovirus serostatus. Along with the approximately 650-subject first cohort, a separate validation cohort of over 90 different subjects was used. High-throughput TCR immunosequencing, statistical association of individual TCRs with disease status, and machine learning were combined to predict cytomegalovirus infection status. A later analysis re-examined previously published TCR beta repertoires from just over 650 donors and added high-resolution HLA genotyping to investigate patterns of TCR occurrence. In the later analysis, no new phenotypic data were used to find candidate immune exposures; instead, reliance was placed on TCR beta sequences and their occurrence across donors. An earlier analysis of 500 to 650 of the donors applied high-throughput TCR beta sequencing to assess whether each TCR beta V gene segment acted as functional or pseudogenic. Alongside the repertoire data, information on donor age, sex, ethnicity and CMV serostatus was compiled. Genome-wide SNP genotypes for about 65% of the 666 donors were used in a later genetic analysis, which treated that subset as a discovery cohort. All discovery cohort repertoires had been generated on a single sequencing platform. HLA typing covered class I and class II loci at four-digit resolution. Typing coverage varied by locus: roughly 629-630 donors for A, B, C, DRB1 and DQB1; under 550 for DQA1; more than 600 for DPA1; 450 to 480 for DPB1. Roughly 5 DR-DQ haplotypes were handled as single units for association and clustering, since linkage in the cohort was strong. Among roughly 400 genotyped donors of the cohort, an average of around 220,000 unique TCR beta nucleotide sequences was sequenced per donor, of which roughly 18% were non-productive.

The cohort consisted of some 730 healthy bone marrow donors. At the time of sampling, every cohort member was nominally healthy, though immune exposures that went unrecorded were likely present. The donor was CMV seropositive and belonged to the group of about 290 seropositive cohort members. A peripheral blood sample was collected from each donor, and TCR beta sequencing was performed on peripheral blood mononuclear cells. Genomic DNA was extracted from the blood cell samples with the Qiagen DNeasy Blood Extraction Kit. Library prep was done by the immunoSEQ multiplex PCR assay. A mixture of 60 forward primers for TCR Vbeta segments and 13 reverse primers for TCR Jbeta segments was used in the multiplex PCR. The CDR3 region of rearranged TCR beta genes was amplified from genomic DNA by a multiplex PCR assay. Amplified TCR beta libraries were sequenced as 87-base-pair reads on the Illumina HiSeq System. Concerning the study's data processing: A later analysis counted tens of millions of unique TCR beta chains across the 690 or so repertoires, and 10 million to 11 million of these chains were shared by at least two donors. To remove PCR and sequencing errors, raw reads were error-corrected and collapsed into unique sequences using a nearest-neighbor algorithm that merged closely related sequences. Alignment of CDR3 sequences to IMGT reference sequences was used to assign V, D and J gene segments. For a sequence to be retained, a match of at least six nucleotides was required to both a V gene segment and a J gene segment. A rearrangement counted as productive if the CDR3 had no stop codons and remained in frame with V and J, and every other rearrangement counted as non-productive. CDR3 was defined according to IMGT convention as the region running from the second conserved V-encoded cysteine to the conserved J-encoded phenylalanine. The earlier analysis of 587 of the donors excluded sequences that lacked an unambiguous match to a single V gene segment. An earlier analysis of 500 to 600 of the donors classified V segments as functional when productive rearrangements were above 56.7% and as segregating when the standard deviation between donors was above 5%. A statistical classification framework was built for diagnosing cytomegalovirus status from the catalog of TCR beta chain sequences. A later analysis assigned V and J genes by comparing TCR nucleotide sequences with IMGT/GENE-DB human TR gene sequences. The TCRdist pipeline was used in a later analysis to assign CDR3 sequences and most-parsimonious VDJ recombination scenarios. A later analysis defined each TCR beta chain by its CDR3 amino acid sequence plus V-gene family, and excluded reads lacking a unique V-gene family. A later analysis removed over 500 highly shared, low-generation-probability nucleotide sequences to deal with suspected cross-contamination and a sequencing artifact. In a later analysis, a clonal expansion index was calculated for each public chain from normalized within-repertoire ranks of inferred template counts. A later analysis computed generation probabilities with a VDJ recombination model fitted to out-of-frame rearrangements, and checked the results against IGoR. In a later analysis, TCR-TCR, TCR-HLA and TCR-CMV co-occurrence was scored with hypergeometric tests, and a repertoire-size bias correction was applied to TCR pairs. False discovery rates were estimated in a later analysis by permuting HLA or CMV assignments 20 times. In a later analysis, co-occurring TCRs were grouped with DBSCAN, and TCRdist sequence similarity was added when clustering was performed within HLA-allele-positive subsets. Repertoires with fewer than 30,000 or more than 120,000 public chains, plus five repertoires with anomalous nucleotide sharing, were excluded from co-occurrence clustering. This immuneACCESS table, as held by TCRdb, lists in-frame sequences with V and J called but not all clones. Of the missing ones, under half trace to an unresolved V gene in checked studies; the others have no known cause. V, J and clone size are those of that table, while D and trimming were read from the DNA. The sample contains about 130,000 clones, 80% to 90% of them found a single time. The ten largest make up around 3% of the sample.

With respect to this clone: What antigen it recognizes has not been identified. Qualities for individual bases were not recorded, and no much larger clone is one base off.

CDR1 and CDR2 are drawn from the germline V gene: SGHTA, FQGTGA. V trim: 5 bases; J trim: 6 bases; unmatched bases: 8. From the cysteine through the phenylalanine, the CDR3 covers 15 amino acids. Of the read, only the CDR3 DNA is kept; its 45 bases are in frame from base 1. Findings and caveats that apply to the study as a whole: This cohort had only TCR beta chains sequenced, and the lack of alpha or paired-chain data limited which features could be detected. A total of 150 to 200 TCR beta chains were listed by the study as associated with cytomegalovirus. A further reported finding was that TCR beta sequences accurately predicted the HLA-A and HLA-B alleles for most subjects in the first cohort. Sequencing depth was assumed to be roughly uniform across donors in the presence/absence analyses, though that assumption may not hold. Broadly in line with IMGT annotations, most TCR beta V segments showed up in productive rearrangements about 90% or about 30% of the time in an earlier analysis of roughly 590 of the donors. In vitro tests confirmed that three of the cytomegalovirus-associated TCR beta chains recognize cytomegalovirus antigens. The 87-base-pair reads could not distinguish some IMGT-functional V segments, including TRBV6-2 and TRBV6-3, so those segments were excluded. In a later genetic analysis, fewer N-insertions in productive TCRs were reported among donors in an Asian-associated ancestry cluster than the roughly 700-donor mean. Across donors, most TCR sequences were observed very rarely, whereas some public TCRs were present in many individuals. The sequencing pipeline was judged likely to have produced a cluster of highly shared sequence variants as a technical artifact. Correlated functional status among segregating V segments might reflect linkage disequilibrium, but an unknown experimental factor could not be ruled out. Approximately 18 rarely observed V segments, including chromosome 9 orphons, were excluded from the earlier analysis of some 590 of the donors because counts were too low. The classifier was reported to diagnose cytomegalovirus status with high specificity and sensitivity in both the original and validation cohorts. A later analysis found that TCR association rates varied across HLA loci, with DRB1 alleles showing the most associated TCRs and HLA-C alleles the fewest. At a false discovery rate of 0.05, a later analysis linked under 20,000 TCR beta sequences to specific HLA alleles. For the cohort, immune exposure information was limited to CMV serostatus. A later analysis reported that several top co-occurrence clusters appeared linked to parvovirus B19, influenza, CMV and Epstein-Barr virus. Because HLA typing was missing for some donors at each locus, association tests included only the typed subset. A later genetic analysis associated a missense DCLRE1C variant with V-gene and J-gene trimming of TCR beta chains, and an independent cohort replicated the association. According to the authors, the approach could potentially be generalized to other disease states and immunological phenotypes. In a later analysis, most CMV-associated TCR beta chains were found to appear HLA-restricted, with HLA associations seemingly driven largely by CMV exposure. When HLA alleles, especially DR and DQ, strongly co-occurred, TCR associations were difficult to assign to individual alleles. In a later analysis, HLA-associated TCR beta chains showed more clonal expansion and lower generation probabilities than non-associated chains that were equally common.

The sequence came from a woman aged 18 to 35 in good health and CMV-seropositive. The rearrangement combines TRBV7-3 with TRBJ2-3; 10 bases in the middle match TRBD1. Sequencing was carried out using PBMCs. This receptor carries the CDR3 CASSPGTGVWDTQYF. Read as DNA, the sequence is TGTGCCAGCAGCCCCGGGACAGGGGTTTGGGATACGCAGTATTTT.